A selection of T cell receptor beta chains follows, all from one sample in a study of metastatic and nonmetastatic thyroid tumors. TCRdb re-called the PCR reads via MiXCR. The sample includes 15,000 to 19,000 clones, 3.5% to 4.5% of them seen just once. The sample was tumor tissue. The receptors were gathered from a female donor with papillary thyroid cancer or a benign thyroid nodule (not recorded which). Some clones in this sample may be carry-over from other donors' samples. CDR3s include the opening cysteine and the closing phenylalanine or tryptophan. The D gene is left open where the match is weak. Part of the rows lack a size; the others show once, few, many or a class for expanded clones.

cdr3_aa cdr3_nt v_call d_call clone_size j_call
CASSDDRDTDTQYF TGTGCCAGCAGTGACGACAGGGACACAGATACGCAGTATTTT TRBV6-1 TRBD1 few TRBJ2-3
CASSQFPASSYNSPLHF TGTGCCAGCAGTCAATTCCCAGCGAGCTCCTATAATTCACCCCTCCACTTT TRBV6-1 - few TRBJ1-6
CASSLQTGLNTEAFF TGTGCCAGCAGCCTACAGACAGGATTGAACACTGAAGCTTTCTTT TRBV7-9 - medium-sized TRBJ1-1
CASSLIRLAGQLDTQYF TGCGCCAGCAGCTTGATTCGACTAGCGGGGCAATTAGATACGCAGTATTTT TRBV5-1 TRBD2 medium-sized TRBJ2-3
CASISARVAGGSHEQYF TGTGCCAGCATCTCCGCCCGCGTAGCGGGAGGATCCCACGAGCAGTACTTC TRBV7-9 TRBD2 - TRBJ2-7
CATSEGETYNEQFF TGTGCCACCTCCGAGGGGGAAACGTACAATGAGCAGTTCTTC TRBV9 - - TRBJ2-1
CSVGGTVRQETQYF TGCAGCGTTGGTGGGACCGTGAGGCAAGAGACCCAGTACTTC TRBV29-1 - few TRBJ2-5
CATYGLAGGNTGELFF TGTGCCACCTACGGACTAGCGGGAGGGAACACCGGGGAGCTGTTTTTT TRBV15 TRBD2 few TRBJ2-2
CASSSPGDWETQYF TGTGCCAGCAGCTCGCCAGGGGATTGGGAGACCCAGTACTTC TRBV9 - few TRBJ2-5
CASSEGLGRDYEQYF TGTGCCAGCAGTGAAGGCCTGGGCAGGGACTACGAGCAGTACTTC TRBV6-1 - - TRBJ2-7
CASSLNSDNEQFF TGTGCTAGCAGCCTAAATTCCGACAATGAGCAGTTCTTC TRBV7-7 - - TRBJ2-1
CSARIESNYGYTF TGCAGTGCTAGGATAGAGAGTAACTATGGCTACACCTTC TRBV20-1 - - TRBJ1-2
CASSLNNEQFF TGTGCCAGCAGCCTAAACAATGAGCAGTTCTTC TRBV11-2 - few TRBJ2-1
CASSVARKNTEAFF TGTGCCAGCAGCGTGGCCCGAAAGAACACTGAAGCTTTCTTT TRBV9 - - TRBJ1-1
CASTSVLDTEAFF TGTGCCAGCACTTCTGTTCTGGACACTGAAGCTTTCTTT TRBV6-2/TRBV6-3 - few TRBJ1-1
CSAIQGLGTDTQYF TGCAGTGCCATACAGGGTCTCGGTACAGATACGCAGTATTTT TRBV20-1 - few TRBJ2-3
CASSEVGGELLEQYF TGTGCCAGCAGTGAAGTGGGGGGAGAGCTGTTAGAGCAGTACTTC TRBV6-1 - few TRBJ2-7
CSAGRGDYEQYF TGCAGTGCTGGTAGGGGAGACTACGAGCAGTACTTC TRBV20-1 - medium-sized TRBJ2-7
CASRGDYEQYF TGTGCCAGCAGGGGAGACTACGAGCAGTACTTC TRBV6-1 - few TRBJ2-7
CASNIAAQETQYF TGTGCCAGCAATATAGCGGCGCAAGAGACCCAGTACTTC TRBV28 - few TRBJ2-5
CASSFQDRTSYEQYF TGTGCCAGCAGTTTTCAGGACAGGACCTCCTACGAGCAGTACTTC TRBV28 TRBD1 - TRBJ2-7
CAWSPSYNSPLHF TGTGCCTGGAGCCCGTCCTATAATTCACCCCTCCACTTT TRBV30 - - TRBJ1-6
CASSPGTPTANEKLFF TGTGCCAGCAGCCCCGGGACCCCCACAGCTAATGAAAAACTGTTTTTT TRBV3-1 - few TRBJ1-4
CASSIIGAQGLNTEAFF TGTGCCAGTAGTATAATAGGAGCCCAGGGGTTGAACACTGAAGCTTTCTTT TRBV19 - few TRBJ1-1
CSAKTGGASGYTF TGCAGTGCTAAGACAGGGGGGGCTAGTGGCTACACCTTC TRBV20-1 TRBD1 few TRBJ1-2
CASSYGGPSYEQYF TGTGCCAGCAGTTACGGGGGTCCCTCCTACGAGCAGTACTTC TRBV27 - - TRBJ2-7
CASSLEGGAHEQYF TGTGCCAGCAGCTTAGAGGGAGGGGCTCACGAGCAGTACTTC TRBV7-9 TRBD2 few TRBJ2-7
CASSLVAGNEQYF TGTGCCAGCAGTTTAGTGGCGGGAAACGAGCAGTACTTC TRBV12-3/TRBV12-4 - - TRBJ2-7
CASTWNTEAFF TGTGCCAGCACCTGGAACACTGAAGCTTTCTTT TRBV9 - few TRBJ1-1
CASSPRTSYGYTF TGTGCCAGCAGCCCACGGACTTCATATGGCTACACCTTC TRBV11-3 - - TRBJ1-2
CASSLYPLAKNIQYF TGTGCCAGCAGTTTATATCCGTTAGCCAAAAACATTCAGTACTTC TRBV28 - few TRBJ2-4
CASSRLSGRYEQYF TGTGCCAGCAGTCGACTTAGCGGCCGCTACGAGCAGTACTTC TRBV27 - large TRBJ2-7
CAWRWGQGIGYTF TGTGCCTGGAGGTGGGGCCAAGGGATTGGCTACACCTTC TRBV30 - few TRBJ1-2
CSARDSGRGFYNEQFF TGCAGTGCTAGAGATAGCGGGAGGGGATTTTACAATGAGCAGTTCTTC TRBV20-1 TRBD2 large TRBJ2-1
CASSLSGNTGELFF TGTGCCAGCAGCCTCTCTGGAAACACCGGGGAGCTGTTTTTT TRBV6-1 - once TRBJ2-2
CASSYPGQGACTDTQYF TGTGCCAGCAGTTACCCGGGACAGGGGGCCTGCACAGATACGCAGTATTTT TRBV6-6 TRBD1 few TRBJ2-3
CASSYRGVYNEQFF TGTGCCAGCAGCTACAGGGGGGTTTACAATGAGCAGTTCTTC TRBV27 TRBD1 few TRBJ2-1
CSALRGSSIGNQPQHF TGCAGTGCCCTCAGGGGTTCGTCCATCGGCAATCAGCCCCAGCATTTT TRBV20-1 - few TRBJ1-5
CASSSGLAGAVGFETQYF TGTGCCAGCAGTTCCGGACTAGCGGGAGCAGTAGGGTTCGAGACCCAGTACTTC TRBV7-6 TRBD2 - TRBJ2-5
CASSSPTGRATEAFF TGTGCCAGCAGCTCCCCGACAGGGAGGGCCACTGAAGCTTTCTTT TRBV11-2 TRBD1 - TRBJ1-1
CASSSTGTGAEQYF TGCGCCAGCAGCTCGACCGGGACAGGAGCTGAGCAGTACTTC TRBV5-1 TRBD1 - TRBJ2-7
CASSQQSGTEVETQYF TGTGCCAGCAGCCAACAAAGCGGGACGGAGGTGGAGACCCAGTACTTC TRBV4-2 TRBD2 many TRBJ2-5
CASSGTGDYNSPLHF TGTGCCAGCAGTGGGACAGGCGATTATAATTCACCCCTCCACTTT TRBV28 TRBD1 - TRBJ1-6
CASRGLAGGDTQYF TGTGCCAGCAGGGGACTAGCGGGAGGAGATACGCAGTATTTT TRBV6-2/TRBV6-3 TRBD2 - TRBJ2-3
CAWSPQTLRDRAYEQYF TGTGCCTGGAGTCCTCAAACTCTCCGGGACAGAGCCTACGAGCAGTACTTC TRBV30 TRBD1 once TRBJ2-7
CASSGQGVYEQYF TGTGCCAGCAGCGGACAGGGGGTCTACGAGCAGTACTTC TRBV12-3/TRBV12-4 TRBD1 - TRBJ2-7
CASGQLDTEAFF TGTGCCAGCGGACAGCTAGACACTGAAGCTTTCTTT TRBV19 - few TRBJ1-1
CASRSTSGGFDTGELFF TGTGCCAGCAGGTCGACTAGCGGGGGGTTCGACACCGGGGAGCTGTTTTTT TRBV6-2/TRBV6-3 TRBD2 few TRBJ2-2
CASTGAGANYNEQFF TGTGCCAGCACCGGAGCGGGAGCGAACTACAATGAGCAGTTCTTC TRBV28 TRBD2 - TRBJ2-1
CASSLRGSGSGNEQFF TGTGCCAGCAGTCTTAGGGGGAGCGGGAGCGGGAATGAGCAGTTCTTC TRBV28 TRBD2 - TRBJ2-1
CASITDPWSSYEQYF TGTGCCAGCATTACGGATCCCTGGAGCTCCTACGAGCAGTACTTC TRBV2 - many TRBJ2-7
CASSEMAGRGDEQFF TGTGCCAGCAGTGAAATGGCGGGAAGAGGCGATGAGCAGTTCTTC TRBV6-1 - many TRBJ2-1
CASSPGNRELYGYTF TGTGCCAGCAGCCCAGGCAACAGAGAGCTCTATGGCTACACCTTC TRBV27 - - TRBJ1-2
CASSYRGTGKDNEQFF TGCGCCAGCAGCTATAGAGGGACAGGGAAGGACAATGAGCAGTTCTTC TRBV5-1 TRBD1 - TRBJ2-1
CASSPPATGDHEQYF TGTGCCAGCAGCCCCCCCGCGACAGGAGACCACGAGCAGTACTTC TRBV9 - few TRBJ2-7